What follows are 25 T cell receptor beta chains derived from one specimen sequenced in a study of cytomegalovirus exposure and HLA in healthy donors (dated by TCRdb to 2016 to 2017). Receptor amplification or capture employed the immunoSEQ multiplex PCR assay. For the multiplex PCR, a mixture combining 60 forward primers for TCR Vbeta segments and 13 reverse primers for TCR Jbeta segments was used. Held by TCRdb, this immuneACCESS table contains in-frame sequences only and omits some clones. Under half of the omission traces to an unresolved V gene where checked; the cause of the rest is unknown. The sample records 97,000 or so clones, around 68% of which are singletons. 2% to 2.5% of the sample is taken by the ten largest. The material sequenced was PBMCs. Source of these receptors: a man in his fifties or sixties in good health and CMV-seronegative.

This chain connects TRBV28 to TRBJ2-1; 12 bases match TRBD2. The CDR3 loop spans 16 amino acids. Per germline, CDR1 MDHEN and CDR2 SYDVKM. V shed 4 bases, J shed 2 bases, and the junction held 3 bases outside the gene matches. The CDR3 DNA reads TGTGCCAGCAGTTCCGGGACTAGCGGGCCCTACAATGAGCAGTTCTTC. Its translation: CASSSGTSGPYNEQFF.

This clone was counted only a few times. The chain carries TRBV25-1 and TRBJ1-2; D is unclear. With 1 base removed from V and 8 bases from J, the gap between germline ends came to 8 bases. The germline V gene encodes CDR1 MGHDK and CDR2 SYGVNS. CDR3 length: 12 residues. CDR3 amino acids: CASSEWREGYTF. CDR3 in DNA: TGTGCCAGCAGTGAATGGCGGGAAGGCTACACCTTC.

The chain uses TRBV30 and TRBJ2-2; no firm D call. Germline V gives CDR1 GTSNPN, CDR2 SVGIG (reference sequence). CDR3 length: 14 amino acids. The V end was cut by 5 bases, the J end by 1 base, with 11 bases between. This CDR3 reads CAWAGSLNTGELFF. The DNA of the CDR3 is TGTGCCTGGGCCGGGTCCTTGAACACCGGGGAGCTGTTTTTT.

By share of the sample, this clone is medium-sized. The chain has TRBV16 and TRBJ1-2; D is uncertain. V was cut by 0 bases and J by 0 bases, with 8 bases left in between. Germline CDR1 KGHSY, CDR2 FQNENV. This CDR3 is built from 15 residues. CDR3 sequence: CASSQSSGSNYGYTF. The CDR3 region has the DNA TGTGCCAGCAGCCAATCGTCCGGTTCTAACTATGGCTACACCTTC.

This clone was seen a handful of times. The CDR3 bases are TGTGCCAGCAGTTCGATAACCGACCCGACAGGGCTCTTTGGAAACACCATATATTTT. Protein sequence: CASSSITDPTGLFGNTIYF. The chain combines TRBV28 with TRBJ1-3, with TRBD1 identical over 7 bases. The CDR3 length is 19 residues. Germline trimming cut 4 bases from V and 3 bases from J; bases unmatched to any gene: 18. Germline V gene data show CDR1 as MDHEN and CDR2 as SYDVKM.

This chain joins TRBV6-6 and TRBJ2-7; possibly TRBD1 for D (5 bases). The V and J ends lost 5 bases and 2 bases respectively, with 13 bases between them. The CDR3 runs 14 residues. Per the germline V gene, CDR1 is MNHNY and CDR2 is SVGAGI (reference sequence). In nucleotides, the CDR3 is TGTGCCAGCAGTCAGCAGGGTTCCACCTACGAGCAGTACTTC. This codes for CASSQQGSTYEQYF.

The chain carries TRBV5-6 and TRBJ1-5, with no clear D. Between the trimmed V and J ends, which lost 2 bases and 4 bases, there was a span of 10 bases. CDR1 is SGHDT and CDR2 is YYEEEE in the germline V gene. The CDR3 totals 14 residues. CDR3 region: CASSFSQANQPQHF. For the CDR3, the DNA is TGTGCCAGCAGCTTTTCGCAGGCTAATCAGCCCCAGCATTTT.

The rearrangement uses TRBV30 and TRBJ1-1; possibly TRBD1 for D (5 bases). Looked up from germline, CDR1 is GTSNPN and CDR2 is SVGIG (reference sequence). The CDR3 consists of 12 residues. The V gene lost 4 bases and the J gene lost 6 bases, with 12 bases spanning the gap. CDR3 sequence: CAWTGLWAEAFF. CDR3 in DNA: TGTGCCTGGACAGGGTTATGGGCTGAAGCTTTCTTT.

This rearrangement joins TRBV2 to TRBJ1-5, with D perhaps TRBD1 (5 bases). The germline gives CDR1 SNHLY, CDR2 FYNNEI. Trimming removed 5 bases at V and 4 bases at J, with 15 bases between. CDR3 size: 15 residues. Here the CDR3 DNA reads TGTGCCAGCAGTAAAGAGATAGGGGATAATCAGCCCCAGCATTTT. It yields the protein CASSKEIGDNQPQHF.

This clone occurred a few times. The chain combines TRBV6-6 with TRBJ2-3, with 7 bases aligning to TRBD2. The germline V gene has CDR1 MNHNY and CDR2 SVGAGI (reference sequence). The CDR3 is made up of 16 amino acids. V lost 7 bases to trimming and J lost 0 bases; unmatched junction nucleotides: 10. The CDR3 nucleotides are TGTGCCAGCACCCTGGACGGGAGGTTCAGCACAGATACGCAGTATTTT. Protein sequence: CASTLDGRFSTDTQYF.

V and J are TRBV28 and TRBJ2-7; possible D gene TRBD2, 7 bases. With 7 bases removed from V and 2 bases from J, the gap between germline ends came to 18 bases. CDR3 length: 15 amino acids. Germline V gene sequence: CDR1 MDHEN, CDR2 SYDVKM. The CDR3 region has the DNA TGTGCCAGCACCCTTGGGGGGGGCTCTGCCTACGAGCAGTACTTC. Its translation: CASTLGGGSAYEQYF.

This chain joins TRBV15 and TRBJ1-5; TRBD1 matches 7 bases. Germline CDR1 and CDR2: LNHNV and YYDKDF (reference sequence). Trimming at V came to 1 base and at J to 6 bases, leaving 9 bases not matched to a gene. The CDR3 is made up of 16 amino acids. The CDR3 loop is CATSRGPGGSVQPQHF. CDR3 nucleotide sequence: TGTGCCACCAGCAGAGGACCAGGGGGGAGTGTTCAGCCCCAGCATTTT.

The J gene is TRBJ1-6, the V gene TRBV2; D not certain. The CDR3 contains 17 residues. Per germline, CDR1 SNHLY and CDR2 FYNNEI. Trimming left V 6 bases short and J 10 bases short, with 25 bases between. DNA for the CDR3: TGTGCCAGCAGAAAACCCCCCCTGGGAGGGTTTAGGTCACCCCTCCACTTT. Translating gives CASRKPPLGGFRSPLHF.

This sequence joins TRBV7-9 and TRBJ1-1; the match to TRBD1 covers 7 bases. The CDR3 is made up of 14 amino acids. The germline V gene encodes CDR1 SEHNR and CDR2 FQNEAQ (reference sequence). V gave up 5 bases and J gave up 0 bases; unmatched junction bases: 3. The CDR3 region is CASSPDRVNTEAFF. Here the CDR3 DNA reads TGTGCCAGCAGCCCCGACAGGGTGAACACTGAAGCTTTCTTT.

This clone has only one observation. A junction boundary mismatches the germline segment, possibly from a read error. Additional DNA sequences in this sample encode the identical CDR3. This sequence joins TRBV5-8 and TRBJ1-2; 7 positions match TRBD1. There are 19 residues in the CDR3. Per the germline V gene, CDR1 is SGHTS and CDR2 is YDEGEE. CDR3 in amino acids: CASSLETLTGRFSNYGYTF. CDR3 in DNA: TGTGCCAGCAGCTTGGAAACATTGACAGGGCGCTTCTCTAACTACGGCTACACCTTC.

This clone has a handful of counts. The rearrangement joins TRBV28 to TRBJ1-5; 10 bases match TRBD1. The germline CDR1 and CDR2 sequences are MDHEN and SYDVKM. V dropped 4 bases and J dropped 5; count of bases not matched to a gene: 5. This CDR3 is 15 amino acids long. CDR3 sequence: CASSSGTGADQPQHF. The CDR3 nucleotides read TGTGCCAGCAGTTCCGGGACAGGGGCCGATCAGCCCCAGCATTTT.

This clone was seen a handful of times. This CDR3 reads CASSYPPLGLAGGRTYNEQFF. The CDR3 DNA sequence: TGTGCCAGCAGTTACCCCCCCCTTGGACTAGCGGGGGGGCGGACCTACAATGAGCAGTTCTTC. The chain has TRBV28 and TRBJ2-1, with TRBD2 matching 15 bases. Germline V CDR1 and CDR2: MDHEN, SYDVKM. J gave up 2 bases and V 4 bases, and 15 bases lay outside the gene matches. The CDR3 has 21 residues.

This chain uses TRBV5-6 with TRBJ2-7, with 10 bases fitting TRBD1. V lost 3 bases and J lost 11; bases outside the gene matches: 2. The CDR3 is made up of 11 amino acids. The germline V gene has CDR1 SGHDT and CDR2 YYEEEE. CDR3 in amino acids: CASSSGTGEYF. In nucleotides, the CDR3 is TGTGCCAGCAGCTCCGGGACAGGGGAGTACTTC.

This chain connects TRBV28 to TRBJ2-3; D is ambiguous. Germline V gives CDR1 MDHEN, CDR2 SYDVKM. V was pared by 9 bases and J by 6 bases, with 13 bases between. This CDR3 contains 12 residues. This chain's CDR3 is CASRPSGDTQYF. CDR3 in DNA: TGTGCCAGTAGACCTTCCGGGGATACGCAGTATTTT.

V gene TRBV2 combines with J gene TRBJ2-5, with 11 bases aligning to TRBD1. The length of the CDR3 is 14 residues. After removal of 6 bases from V and 7 bases from J, the junction contained 7 bases not matched to a gene. CDR1 and CDR2 from the germline V gene are SNHLY and FYNNEI. The CDR3 region is CASRRTGGDGTQYF. The CDR3 DNA sequence: TGTGCCAGCAGGAGGACAGGGGGCGATGGGACCCAGTACTTC.

This clone occurred a few times. This sequence joins TRBV5-1 and TRBJ2-2; possibly TRBD2 for D (6 bases). V was shortened by 7 bases and J by 6 bases, with 22 bases between the two germline ends. CDR1 is SGHRS and CDR2 is YFSETQ in the germline V gene. CDR3 size: 16 residues. The CDR3 region is CASAPEGGNQAGELFF. CDR3 DNA sequence: TGCGCCAGCGCCCCCGAGGGCGGGAATCAGGCCGGGGAGCTGTTTTTT.

This chain links TRBV19 with TRBJ2-7; D is uncertain. Germline CDR1 LNHDA, CDR2 SQIVND (reference sequence). V gave up 5 bases and J gave up 6 bases, with 14 bases separating them. The length of the CDR3 is 13 residues. This chain's CDR3 is CASSPWLGFEQYF. The CDR3 region has the DNA TGTGCCAGTAGTCCCTGGTTGGGCTTCGAGCAGTACTTC.

The chain links TRBV28 to TRBJ1-4; no reliable D call. The CDR3 length is 15 residues. Trimming shortened V by 4 bases and J by 4 bases, and 13 bases separated the two germline ends. CDR1 is MDHEN, CDR2 SYDVKM, per germline. CDR3 in amino acids: CASSSPGTFNEKLFF. CDR3 in DNA: TGTGCCAGCAGTTCCCCCGGTACCTTTAATGAAAAACTGTTTTTT.

This chain links TRBV2 with TRBJ1-5; 7 bases line up with TRBD1. V shed 7 bases and J 7 bases; nucleotides not matched to a gene: 16. The CDR3 covers 16 residues. Germline V gene data show CDR1 as SNHLY and CDR2 as FYNNEI. CDR3 sequence: CASTPKGGQGEQPQHF. Here the CDR3 DNA reads TGTGCCAGCACTCCAAAAGGGGGGCAGGGGGAACAGCCCCAGCATTTT.

V and J are TRBV12-2 and TRBJ1-2; no check of the table's D call, TRBD1, against the DNA was made. TRBV12-2 is flagged as a pseudogene. This CDR3 region has 13 residues. This CDR3 is CASRRGTAYGYTF. The CDR3 DNA is TGTGCAAGTCGCCGCGGGACAGCCTATGGCTACACCTTC.